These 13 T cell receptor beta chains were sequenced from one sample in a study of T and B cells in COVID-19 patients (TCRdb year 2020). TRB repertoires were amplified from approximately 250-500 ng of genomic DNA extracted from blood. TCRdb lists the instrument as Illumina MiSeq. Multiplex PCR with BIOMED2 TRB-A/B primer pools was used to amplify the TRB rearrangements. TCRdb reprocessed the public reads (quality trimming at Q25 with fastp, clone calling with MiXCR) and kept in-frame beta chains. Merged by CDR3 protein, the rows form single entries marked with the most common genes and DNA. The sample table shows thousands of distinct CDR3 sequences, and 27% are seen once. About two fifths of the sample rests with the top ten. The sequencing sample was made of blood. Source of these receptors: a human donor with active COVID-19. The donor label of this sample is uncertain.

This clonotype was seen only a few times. CDR3 DNA: TGTGCCAGCAGTACTAGCGGGGGAAACATTCAGTACTTC. Translating gives CASSTSGGNIQYF. This chain links TRBV6-5 with TRBJ2-4; 11 nucleotides match TRBD2. This CDR3 has 13 residues. Germline V gene data show CDR1 as MNHEY and CDR2 as SVGAGI. V was pared by 5 bases and J by 6 bases, with 0 bases of the junction left unmatched.

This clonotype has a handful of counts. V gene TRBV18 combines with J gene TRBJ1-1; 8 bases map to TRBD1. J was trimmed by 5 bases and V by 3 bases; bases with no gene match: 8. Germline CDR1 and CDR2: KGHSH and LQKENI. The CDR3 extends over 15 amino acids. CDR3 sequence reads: CASSPSTGEGTEAFF. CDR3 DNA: TGTGCCAGCTCACCCTCGACAGGGGAGGGGACTGAAGCTTTCTTT. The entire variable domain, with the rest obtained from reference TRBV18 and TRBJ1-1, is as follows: NAGVMQNPRHLVRRRGQEARLRCSPMKGHSHVYWYRQLPEEGLKFMVYLQKENIIDESGMPKERFSAEFPKEGPSILRIQQVVRGDSAAYFCASSPSTGEGTEAFFGQGTRLTVV.

CDR3 protein: CASSPEKETQYF. DNA for the CDR3: TGTGCCAGCTCACCAGAGAAAGAGACCCAGTACTTC. The chain carries TRBV18 and TRBJ2-5; D remains unclear. This CDR3 contains 12 residues. CDR1 is KGHSH and CDR2 is LQKENI in the germline V gene. The V end was cut by 2 bases, the J end by 3 bases, with 4 bases between.

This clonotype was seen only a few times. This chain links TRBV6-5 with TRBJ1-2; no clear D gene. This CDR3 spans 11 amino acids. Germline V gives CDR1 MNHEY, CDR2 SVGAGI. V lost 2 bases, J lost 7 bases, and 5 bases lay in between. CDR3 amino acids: CASSYEAGYTF. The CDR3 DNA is TGTGCCAGCAGTTACGAGGCTGGCTACACCTTC.

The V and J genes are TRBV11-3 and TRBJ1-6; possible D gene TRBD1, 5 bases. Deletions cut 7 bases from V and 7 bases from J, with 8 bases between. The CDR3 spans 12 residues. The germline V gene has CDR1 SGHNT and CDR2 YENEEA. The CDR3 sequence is CASTRGNSPLHF. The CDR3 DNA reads TGTGCCAGCACCCGGGGGAATTCACCCCTCCACTTT.

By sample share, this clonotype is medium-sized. The CDR3 nucleotides are TGTGCCAGCAGTTCCTTCACCGGGCCGGGGGAGACCCAGTACTTC. Protein sequence: CASSSFTGPGETQYF. This chain joins TRBV6-5 and TRBJ2-5; tentative D call: TRBD2 (5 bases). Germline-derived CDR1 and CDR2 are MNHEY and SVGAGI. The length of the CDR3 is 15 residues. The V end lost 4 bases, the J end lost 5 bases, and 17 bases lay between the germline ends.

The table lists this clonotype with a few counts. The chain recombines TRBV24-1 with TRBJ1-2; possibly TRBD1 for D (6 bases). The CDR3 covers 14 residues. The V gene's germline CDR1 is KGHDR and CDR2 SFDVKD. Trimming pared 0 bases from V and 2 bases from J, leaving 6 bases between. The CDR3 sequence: CATSDLGGNYGYTF. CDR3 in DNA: TGTGCCACCAGTGATTTGGGGGGCAACTATGGCTACACCTTC.

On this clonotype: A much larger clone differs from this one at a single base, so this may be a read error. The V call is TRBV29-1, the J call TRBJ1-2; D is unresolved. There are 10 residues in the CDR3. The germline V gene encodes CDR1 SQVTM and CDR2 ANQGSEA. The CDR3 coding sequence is TGCAGCGTTGGATCAGGTGGCCACACCTTC. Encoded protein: CSVGSGGHTF.

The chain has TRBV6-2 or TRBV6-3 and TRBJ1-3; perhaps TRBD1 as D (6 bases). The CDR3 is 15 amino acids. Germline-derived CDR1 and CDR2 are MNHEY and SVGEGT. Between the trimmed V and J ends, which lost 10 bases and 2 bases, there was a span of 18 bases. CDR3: CATTSFRGAGNTIYF. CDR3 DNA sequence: TGTGCCACCACCAGCTTCAGGGGTGCTGGAAACACCATATATTTT.

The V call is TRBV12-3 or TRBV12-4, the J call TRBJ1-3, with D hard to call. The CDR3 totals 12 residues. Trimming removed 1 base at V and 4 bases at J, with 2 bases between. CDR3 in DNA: TGTGCCAGCAGTTTAGGAGGAAACACCATATATTTT. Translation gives CASSLGGNTIYF.

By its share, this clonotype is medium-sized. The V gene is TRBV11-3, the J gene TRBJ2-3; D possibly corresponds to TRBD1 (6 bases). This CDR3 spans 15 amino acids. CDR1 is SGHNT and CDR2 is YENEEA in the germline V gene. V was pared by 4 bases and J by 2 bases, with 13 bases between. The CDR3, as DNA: TGTGCCAGCAGCTCTAGTACAGGGTTCACAGATACGCAGTATTTT. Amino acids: CASSSSTGFTDTQYF.

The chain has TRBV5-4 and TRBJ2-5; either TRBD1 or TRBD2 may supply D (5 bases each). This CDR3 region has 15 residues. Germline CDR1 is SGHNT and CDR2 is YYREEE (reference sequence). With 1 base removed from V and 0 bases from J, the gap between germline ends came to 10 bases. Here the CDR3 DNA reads TGTGCCAGCAGCTTGTCCCGGGGCTACCAAGAGACCCAGTACTTC. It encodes CASSLSRGYQETQYF.

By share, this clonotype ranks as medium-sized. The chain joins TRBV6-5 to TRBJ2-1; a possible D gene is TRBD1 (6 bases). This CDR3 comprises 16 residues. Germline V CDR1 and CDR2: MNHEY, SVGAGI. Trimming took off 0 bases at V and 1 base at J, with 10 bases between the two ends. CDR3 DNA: TGTGCCAGCAGTTACTCGGGGGACAAGTCCTACAATGAGCAGTTCTTC. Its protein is CASSYSGDKSYNEQFF.